This T cell receptor beta chain was identified during a study of cytomegalovirus exposure and HLA in healthy donors. Study-level findings and limits: Later examination showed HLA-associated TCR beta chains had greater clonal expansion than equally common others. Productive rates of about 87% or about 30% were seen for most TCR beta V segments in an earlier analysis.

This clone has only a few counts. Its antigen is unidentified. The PCR used 60 Vbeta and 13 Jbeta primers. Produced via immunoSEQ multiplex PCR; TCRdb's table is partial and in-frame only. The repertoire includes over 100,000 clones, around three quarters of them detected once, and about 3.3% sits in the top ten. V lost 6 bases, J lost 4 bases, and 10 bases lay in between. Germline CDR1 is MDHEN and CDR2 is SYDVKM. This CDR3 region has 12 residues. The sequence was collected from a woman in her twenties or thirties in good health and CMV-seropositive. V and J are TRBV28 and TRBJ2-7; D is unclear. Source material: PBMCs. The CDR3 reads CASSPTWYEQYF. DNA for the CDR3: TGTGCCAGCAGCCCTACGTGGTACGAGCAGTACTTC. The entire variable domain, with the rest obtained from reference TRBV28 and TRBJ2-7, is as follows: DVKVTQSSRYLVKRTGEKVFLECVQDMDHENMFWYRQDPGLGLRLIYFSYDVKMKEKGDIPEGYSVSREKKERFSLILESASTNQTSMYLCASSPTWYEQYFGPGTRLTVT.